This T cell receptor beta chain was sequenced in a study of T cells in Graves' hyperthyroidism and ophthalmopathy. This clonotype was observed many times. Graves' hyperthyroidism is called stable when ophthalmopathy does not progress within 18 months. Amplification of TCR beta CDR3 regions used RNA as the template. RT-PCR in the first round (using the HTBI primer set) targeted the TCR CDR3. TCRdb used MiXCR to reprocess the multiplex PCR reads, holding one entry per CDR3 protein. The sample lists approximately 530,000 distinct CDR3 sequences; over 15% were seen once. Germline V gives CDR1 SGHNT, CDR2 YENEEA. Deletions cut 0 bases from V and 4 bases from J, with 1 base between. This CDR3 has 12 residues.

Sequencing used blood. The rearrangement joins TRBV11-3 to TRBJ1-3; D is unresolved. The clonotype was recovered from a woman under 30 with Graves' hyperthyroidism. The CDR3 sequence: CASSLEGNTIYF. CDR3 nucleotides: TGTGCCAGCAGCTTAGAGGGAAACACCATATATTTT.